The source of this T cell receptor beta chain is a study of T cells after yellow fever vaccination. The TCR cDNA carried a universal primer site and UMIs from 5'RACE template switching. MiXCR, applied by TCRdb to the 5' RACE reads, yields one record per CDR3 protein. The sample includes some 320,000 distinct CDR3 sequences, 8.7% of them seen just once. The sample holds a few counts of this clonotype. The antigen remains undetermined. The CDR3 carries no conserved terminal phenylalanine or tryptophan, so it likely arises from a read error. The DNA is omitted, as the CDR3 cannot be located on it reliably, and the CDR3 follows TCRdb's listing. The length of the CDR3 is 9 amino acids, counting both ends. Germline V gene data show CDR1 as SEHNR and CDR2 as FQNEAQ (reference sequence). Study-wide results and caveats: CD4 and CD8 compartments shared a small share of clonotypes. FACS-sorted repertoires might harbor abundant contaminating clonotypes from the bulk population.

The gene calls are TRBV7-9 and TRBJ2-7; the D call of TRBD2 is as the table states it, not checked on the DNA. The source of this sequence is a man between 18 and 29 years old who received the YFV17D yellow fever vaccine. This material consisted of PBMCs, taken on the day of the first yellow fever vaccination. The CDR3 is CASSSGTVA.